This T cell receptor beta chain was recorded in a study of T cells in localized non-small cell lung cancer (dated by TCRdb to 2018 to 2020). Regarding the research as a whole: The study examined T cell repertoires in a few hundred patients with early-stage NSCLC and compared tumors with uninvolved tumor-adjacent lungs. The cohort consisted of 200 to 250 treatment-naive NSCLC patients whose localized lung tumors had been resected. A mean age of about 66 years was recorded for the NSCLC patients, of whom roughly 130 were male and some 100 were female.

TCR beta CDR3 regions were sequenced from DNA using the immunoSEQ Assay. Turning to the authors' computational methods: T cell density was computed as TCR beta template counts normalized to usable DNA estimated by amplifying housekeeping genes. Richness was estimated with the preseqR package, extrapolating to 400,000 templates for PBMC samples and 120,000 templates for tissue samples. Clonality was defined as one minus Pielou's evenness. Differential abundance testing on productive amino-acid clonotypes, with a minimum total count of 5 and an alpha of 0.1, was used to identify tissue-enriched TCRs. The Jaccard Index and the Morisita Overlap Index were used to quantify repertoire overlap between compartments. GLIPH clustered TCR beta CDR3s with public tetramer-defined viral CDR3s; viral motifs required at least three viral sequences plus V-gene enrichment. This is the immuneACCESS table as TCRdb keeps it, with only in-frame sequences that have V and J called. A part of the clones is gone; compared with another copy, unresolved V genes explain less than half, and the rest is unexplained. V and J calls and clone size are copied from that table; D and trimming were computed from the DNA. The sample table records 65,000 to 95,000 clones; around 80% of these occur just once. The top ten hold about 19% of the sample.

Paper-wide results and their limitations: Because of the exploratory design, TCR variables were selected using unadjusted p-values without false-discovery rate correction. Of the top 100 tumor clones, a median of roughly 57 were detected in paired uninvolved adjacent lung; roughly 26 were also among that lung's top 100. Uninvolved tumor-adjacent lung showed the highest T cell clonality, higher than tumor, which suggests more focused antigenic responses in the uninvolved tumor-adjacent lung. Higher T cell density in blood was associated with longer overall survival, whereas higher clonality in adjacent lung was associated with shorter survival. Because multi-region sequencing of the tumors was not done, intratumor heterogeneity could not be ruled out.

At diagnosis, tumor, uninvolved tumor-adjacent lung and peripheral blood were collected and then preserved as a mix of FFPE and fresh-frozen material. For TCR repertoire profiling, blood samples were analyzed in the form of peripheral blood mononuclear cells. V is pruned by 4 bases and J by 0 bases, leaving 5 bases of the junction without a gene match. From cysteine to phenylalanine, the CDR3 is 16 amino acids long. Of all the DNA, just the CDR3 is kept, 48 bases in frame from base 1. The germline V gene gives CDR1 as SGHRS and CDR2 as YFSETQ. For this clone: Which antigen it targets is not known. No much larger clone exists at a distance of one base, and base qualities are not known.

The sequence joins TRBV5-1 to TRBJ2-4; TRBD1 aligns with 9 central bases. Sequencing was performed on PBMCs, taken before any cancer treatment. The source is a man aged 35 to 69 with stage II squamous cell lung carcinoma. The nucleotides read TGCGCCAGCAGCAAGGACAGGGGACTAGCCAAAAACATTCAGTACTTC. It encodes CASSKDRGLAKNIQYF.